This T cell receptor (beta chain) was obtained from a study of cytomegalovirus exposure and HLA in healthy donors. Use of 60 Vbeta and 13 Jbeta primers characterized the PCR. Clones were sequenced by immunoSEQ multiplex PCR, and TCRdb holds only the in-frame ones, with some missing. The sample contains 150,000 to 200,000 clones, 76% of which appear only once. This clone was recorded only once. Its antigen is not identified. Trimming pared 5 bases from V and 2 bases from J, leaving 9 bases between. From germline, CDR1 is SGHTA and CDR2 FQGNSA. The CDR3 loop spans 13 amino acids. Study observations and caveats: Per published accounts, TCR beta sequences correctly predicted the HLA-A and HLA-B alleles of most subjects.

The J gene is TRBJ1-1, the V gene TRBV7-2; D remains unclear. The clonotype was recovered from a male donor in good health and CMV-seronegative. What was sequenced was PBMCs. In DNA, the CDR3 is TGTGCCAGCAGCCCTATACTCAACACTGAAGCTTTCTTT. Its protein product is CASSPILNTEAFF.